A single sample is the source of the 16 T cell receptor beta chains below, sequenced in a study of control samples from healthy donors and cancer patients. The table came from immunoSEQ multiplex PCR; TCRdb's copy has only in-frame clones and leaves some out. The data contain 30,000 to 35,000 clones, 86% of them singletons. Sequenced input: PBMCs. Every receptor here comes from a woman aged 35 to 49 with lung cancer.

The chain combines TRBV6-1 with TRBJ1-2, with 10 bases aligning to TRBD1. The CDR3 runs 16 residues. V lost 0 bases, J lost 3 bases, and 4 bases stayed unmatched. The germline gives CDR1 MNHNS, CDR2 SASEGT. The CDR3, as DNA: TGTGCCAGCAGTGAAGCGGCCGGGACAGGGGACTATGGCTACACCTTC. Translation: CASSEAAGTGDYGYTF.

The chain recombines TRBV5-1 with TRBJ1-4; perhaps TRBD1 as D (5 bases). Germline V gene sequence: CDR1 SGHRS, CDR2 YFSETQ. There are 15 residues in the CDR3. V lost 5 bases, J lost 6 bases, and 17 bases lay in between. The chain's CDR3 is CASSPSAGFDEKLFF. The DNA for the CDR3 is TGCGCCAGCAGTCCTTCGGCAGGGTTCGATGAAAAACTGTTTTTT. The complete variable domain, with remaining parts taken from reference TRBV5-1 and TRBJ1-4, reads KAGVTQTPRYLIKTRGQQVTLSCSPISGHRSVSWYQQTPGQGLQFLFEYFSETQRNKGNFPGRFSGRQFSNSRSEMNVSTLELGDSALYLCASSPSAGFDEKLFFGSGTQLSVL.

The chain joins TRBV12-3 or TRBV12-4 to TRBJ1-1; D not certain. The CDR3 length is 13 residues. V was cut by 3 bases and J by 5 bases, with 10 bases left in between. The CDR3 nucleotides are TGTGCCAGCAGTTTGGAACGGCGGACTGAAGCTTTCTTT. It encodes CASSLERRTEAFF.

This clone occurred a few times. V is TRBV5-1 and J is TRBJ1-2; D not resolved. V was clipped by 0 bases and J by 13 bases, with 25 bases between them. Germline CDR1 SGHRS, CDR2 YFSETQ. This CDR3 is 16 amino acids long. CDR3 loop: CASSLDLGLSSPELTF. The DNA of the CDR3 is TGCGCCAGCAGCTTGGATTTGGGTCTGTCGTCACCTGAGCTCACCTTC.

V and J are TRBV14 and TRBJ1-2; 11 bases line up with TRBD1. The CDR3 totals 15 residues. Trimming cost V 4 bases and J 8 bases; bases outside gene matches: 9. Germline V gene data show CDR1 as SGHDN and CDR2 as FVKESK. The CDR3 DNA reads TGTGCCAGCAGCCGGACAGGGGGCGCCTCTGGAGGCTACACCTTC. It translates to CASSRTGGASGGYTF.

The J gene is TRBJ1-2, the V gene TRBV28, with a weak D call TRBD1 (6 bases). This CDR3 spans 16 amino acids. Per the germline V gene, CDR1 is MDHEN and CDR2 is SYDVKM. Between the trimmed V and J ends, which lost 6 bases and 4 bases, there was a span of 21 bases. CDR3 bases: TGTGCCAGCAGCCCCTTGGATGGGGGCGGGACCTATGGCTACACCTTC. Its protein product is CASSPLDGGGTYGYTF.

The CDR3 DNA follows: TGTGCCACCAGCCCCGGGACAGGGGACACCGGGGAGCTGTTTTTT. This gives the protein CATSPGTGDTGELFF. This chain joins TRBV15 and TRBJ2-2; 10 bases are a match to TRBD1. J gave up 3 bases and V 5 bases, and 3 bases lay outside the gene matches. The CDR3 runs 15 residues. Germline lookup yields CDR1 LNHNV and CDR2 YYDKDF (reference sequence).

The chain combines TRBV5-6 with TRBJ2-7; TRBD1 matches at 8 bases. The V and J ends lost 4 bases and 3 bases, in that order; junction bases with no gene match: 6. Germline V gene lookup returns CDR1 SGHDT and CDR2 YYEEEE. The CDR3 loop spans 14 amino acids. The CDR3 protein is CASSASGTGYEQYF. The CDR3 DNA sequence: TGTGCCAGCAGCGCATCCGGGACAGGCTACGAGCAGTACTTC.

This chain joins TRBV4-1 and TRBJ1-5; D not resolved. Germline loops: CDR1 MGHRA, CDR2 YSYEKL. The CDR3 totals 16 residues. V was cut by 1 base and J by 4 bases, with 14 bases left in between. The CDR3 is CASSQGYWDNNQPQHF. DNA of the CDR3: TGCGCCAGCAGCCAAGGGTATTGGGATAATAATCAGCCCCAGCATTTT.

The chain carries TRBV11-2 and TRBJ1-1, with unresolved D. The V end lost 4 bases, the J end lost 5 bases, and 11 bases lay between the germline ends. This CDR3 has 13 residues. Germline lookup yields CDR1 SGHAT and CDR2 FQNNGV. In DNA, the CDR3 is TGTGCCAGCAGCTATTCGCGGGGAACTGAAGCTTTCTTT. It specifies CASSYSRGTEAFF.

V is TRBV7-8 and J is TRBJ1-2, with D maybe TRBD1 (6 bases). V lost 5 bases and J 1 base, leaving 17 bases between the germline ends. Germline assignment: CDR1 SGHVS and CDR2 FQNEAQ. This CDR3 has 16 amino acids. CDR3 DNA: TGTGCCAGCAGCCCCGGGCCGGGGGGCGGTAACTATGGCTACACCTTC. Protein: CASSPGPGGGNYGYTF.

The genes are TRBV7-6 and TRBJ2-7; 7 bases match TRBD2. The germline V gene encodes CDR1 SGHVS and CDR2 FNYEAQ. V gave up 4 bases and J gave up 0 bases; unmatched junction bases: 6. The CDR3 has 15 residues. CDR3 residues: CASSSSGEPSYEQYF. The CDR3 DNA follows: TGTGCCAGCAGCTCAAGCGGGGAGCCCTCCTACGAGCAGTACTTC.

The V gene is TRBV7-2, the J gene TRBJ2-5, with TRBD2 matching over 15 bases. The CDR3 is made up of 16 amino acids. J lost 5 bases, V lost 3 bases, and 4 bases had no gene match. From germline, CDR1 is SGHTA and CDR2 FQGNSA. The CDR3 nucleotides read TGTGCCAGCAGCTTGGGGACTAGCGGGGGGTGGGAGACCCAGTACTTC. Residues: CASSLGTSGGWETQYF.

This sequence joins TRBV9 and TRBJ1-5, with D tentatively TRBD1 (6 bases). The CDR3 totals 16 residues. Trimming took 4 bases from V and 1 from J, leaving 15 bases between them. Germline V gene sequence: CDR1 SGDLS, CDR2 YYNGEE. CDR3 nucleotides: TGTGCCAGCAGCCCCGAGGGGGGATCGAGCAATCAGCCCCAGCATTTT. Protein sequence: CASSPEGGSSNQPQHF. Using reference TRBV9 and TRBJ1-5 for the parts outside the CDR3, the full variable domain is DSGVTQTPKHLITATGQRVTLRCSPRSGDLSVYWYQQSLDQGLQFLIQYYNGEERAKGNILERFSAQQFPDLHSELNLSSLELGDSALYFCASSPEGGSSNQPQHFGDGTRLSIL.

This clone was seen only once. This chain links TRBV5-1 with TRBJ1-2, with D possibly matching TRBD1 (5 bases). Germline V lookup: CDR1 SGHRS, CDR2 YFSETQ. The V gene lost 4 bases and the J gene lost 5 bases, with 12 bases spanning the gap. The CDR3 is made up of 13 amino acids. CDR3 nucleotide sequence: TGCGCCAGCAGCCCTGAACAGGTTTATGGCTACACCTTC. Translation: CASSPEQVYGYTF.

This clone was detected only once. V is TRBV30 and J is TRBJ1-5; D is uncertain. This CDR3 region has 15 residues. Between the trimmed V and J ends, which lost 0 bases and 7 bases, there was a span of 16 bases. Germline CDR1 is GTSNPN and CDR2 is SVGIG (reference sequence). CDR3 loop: CAWSVQSAAGQPQHF. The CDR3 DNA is TGTGCCTGGAGTGTACAGTCGGCGGCGGGGCAGCCCCAGCATTTT.